The next 21 T cell receptor beta chains were all read from a single sample in a study of shared clonotypes between healthy human individuals. Libraries were prepared by immunoSEQ multiplex PCR; TCRdb keeps only in-frame clonotypes and omits some of them. The data contain 2 million to 2.5 million clones, around 95% of them singletons. Sequencing used naive CD4+ T cells sorted from blood. Subset defined: CD45RA+ positively selected. Receptor source: a man in his late teens or twenties in good health.

This chain uses TRBV30 with TRBJ1-3, with 7 positions matching TRBD1. The CDR3 is made up of 15 amino acids. J lost 4 bases, V lost 3 bases, and 9 bases had no gene match. Germline CDR1 and CDR2: GTSNPN and SVGIG (reference sequence). DNA for the CDR3: TGTGCCTGGAGCAACAGGGGAATCGCGGGAAACACCATATATTTT. Translated, it gives CAWSNRGIAGNTIYF.

This clone was recorded once. The chain carries TRBV6-5 and TRBJ2-7; 9 positions match TRBD1. V shed 6 bases, J shed 9 bases, and the junction held 12 bases outside the gene matches. Germline lookup yields CDR1 MNHEY and CDR2 SVGAGI. This CDR3 comprises 14 residues. The CDR3 coding sequence is TGTGCCAGCAGACCACAGGGGGCTTTAGGTGGGCAGTACTTC. This sequence encodes CASRPQGALGGQYF.

This chain links TRBV7-2 with TRBJ1-5; 8 bases line up with TRBD1. Germline loops: CDR1 SGHTA, CDR2 FQGNSA. The junction had 5 bases not matched to a gene; V was cut back by 1 base and J by 6 bases. The CDR3 extends over 15 amino acids. The CDR3, as DNA: TGTGCCAGCAGCTTAGGGACAGGGCAGGGTCAGCCCCAGCATTTT. Residues: CASSLGTGQGQPQHF.

This chain uses TRBV28 with TRBJ2-7, with D tentatively TRBD1 or TRBD2 (6 bases each). Trimming removed 6 bases from V and 2 bases from J, with 14 bases in between. Germline CDR1 MDHEN, CDR2 SYDVKM. CDR3 length equals 14 residues. The CDR3 region has the DNA TGTGCCAGCAGAGGGGGGCCAAGAACCTACGAGCAGTACTTC. Translation: CASRGGPRTYEQYF.

This clone was detected once. The chain recombines TRBV27 with TRBJ2-1; D assignment may be TRBD1 or TRBD2 (5 bases each). Per the germline V gene, CDR1 is MNHEY and CDR2 is SMNVEV (reference sequence). The CDR3 runs 13 residues. V lost 3 bases, J lost 9 bases, and 12 bases lay in between. This CDR3 is CASSLGREFEQFF. CDR3 bases: TGTGCCAGCAGTTTGGGCAGGGAGTTTGAGCAGTTCTTC.

V is TRBV28 and J is TRBJ1-5; 7 positions match TRBD1. The germline CDR1 and CDR2 sequences are MDHEN and SYDVKM. Trimming cost V 4 bases and J 4 bases; bases outside gene matches: 10. The CDR3 spans 16 residues. This chain's CDR3 is CASSSATGTENQPQHF. CDR3 sequence (DNA): TGTGCCAGCAGTTCGGCCACCGGGACAGAAAATCAGCCCCAGCATTTT. The whole variable domain, remainder taken from reference TRBV28 and TRBJ1-5, is DVKVTQSSRYLVKRTGEKVFLECVQDMDHENMFWYRQDPGLGLRLIYFSYDVKMKEKGDIPEGYSVSREKKERFSLILESASTNQTSMYLCASSSATGTENQPQHFGDGTRLSIL.

The chain recombines TRBV29-1 with TRBJ2-7; TRBD2 matches at 14 bases. After removal of 4 bases from V and 6 bases from J, the junction contained 5 bases not matched to a gene. The germline CDR1 and CDR2 sequences are SQVTM and ANQGSEA. The CDR3 covers 14 residues. CDR3 sequence reads: CSVGTSGGKVEQYF. The CDR3 DNA is TGCAGCGTTGGGACTAGCGGGGGGAAGGTCGAGCAGTACTTC.

The chain is built from TRBV6-5 and TRBJ1-2; D remains ambiguous. Germline V CDR1 and CDR2: MNHEY, SVGAGI. Trimming took 0 bases from V and 5 from J, leaving 10 bases between them. The CDR3 runs 14 residues. CDR3: CASSYSGVGYGYTF. CDR3 coding DNA: TGTGCCAGCAGTTACTCCGGGGTCGGGTATGGCTACACCTTC.

This chain uses TRBV27 with TRBJ1-3, with D unresolved. Trimming left V 8 bases short and J 0 bases short, with 17 bases between. This CDR3 has 16 residues. Germline CDR1 and CDR2: MNHEY and SMNVEV (reference sequence). DNA of the CDR3: TGTGCCAGCCTCTCGCTGAAGCAGCCCTCTGGAAACACCATATATTTT. Translation gives CASLSLKQPSGNTIYF.

This sequence joins TRBV11-3 and TRBJ2-7; TRBD1 matches 9 bases. From germline, CDR1 is SGHNT and CDR2 YENEEA. The CDR3 sequence is 13 residues long. The V gene end was trimmed by 5 bases and the J gene end by 2 bases; junction bases not matched to a gene: 1. The CDR3 region has the DNA TGTGCCAGCAGCGGACAGGGGACCTACGAGCAGTACTTC. The encoded protein is CASSGQGTYEQYF.

The rearrangement links TRBV7-3 to TRBJ2-1; TRBD1 might be the D (5 bases). The germline V and J ends were trimmed by 7 bases and 11 bases, with 18 bases remaining between them. The CDR3 is 13 amino acids. Germline loops: CDR1 SGHTA, CDR2 FQGTGA. CDR3 coding DNA: TGTGCCAGCACCTACTCAGGGAATTCTAAGCAGTTCTTC. Its translation is CASTYSGNSKQFF.

V gene TRBV6-5 combines with J gene TRBJ1-2; the match to TRBD1 covers 7 bases. The CDR3 consists of 15 residues. Germline CDR1 reads MNHEY; CDR2 reads SVGAGI. Trimming took 6 bases from V and 7 from J; bases not matched to a gene: 14. The CDR3 loop reads CASSEGGQVFVGYTF. CDR3 nucleotide sequence: TGTGCCAGCAGCGAGGGTGGACAGGTTTTTGTTGGCTACACCTTC.

The chain couples TRBV7-9 to TRBJ2-3; 8 nucleotides agree with TRBD2. The V gene's germline CDR1 is SEHNR and CDR2 FQNEAQ (reference sequence). V gave up 5 bases and J gave up 4 bases; unmatched junction bases: 11. The CDR3 runs to 16 residues. The CDR3 bases are TGTGCCAGCAGCCCATCCCGGACGGGGGGGGCAGATACGCAGTATTTT. Protein: CASSPSRTGGADTQYF.

The genes are TRBV5-1 and TRBJ2-7; TRBD1 matches at 7 bases. The CDR3 covers 14 residues. The trim removed 2 bases at V and 7 bases at J, leaving 9 bases unmatched. Per germline, CDR1 SGHRS and CDR2 YFSETQ. The CDR3 here is CASSLGQAEGEQYF. The CDR3 region has the DNA TGCGCCAGCAGCTTAGGACAGGCTGAAGGGGAGCAGTACTTC.

On this clone itself: This sample includes further DNA sequences coding for the same CDR3. The chain links TRBV5-1 to TRBJ2-7, with TRBD2 as a possible D gene (5 bases). Trimming cost V 0 bases and J 2 bases, with 12 bases left between them. The germline CDR1 and CDR2 sequences are SGHRS and YFSETQ. CDR3 length: 15 residues. The CDR3: CASSLGSSQTYEQYF. CDR3 DNA sequence: TGCGCCAGCAGCTTGGGGTCTAGCCAAACCTACGAGCAGTACTTC.

This rearrangement joins TRBV4-1 to TRBJ2-4; the match to TRBD2 covers 13 bases. Germline-derived CDR1 and CDR2 are MGHRA and YSYEKL. Trimming cost V 2 bases and J 4 bases; bases outside gene matches: 5. CDR3 length: 17 residues. The CDR3 loop is CASSQPKLAGGKNIQYF. The CDR3 DNA reads as TGCGCCAGCAGCCAACCCAAACTAGCGGGGGGGAAAAACATTCAGTACTTC.

The gene calls are TRBV5-1 and TRBJ1-3, with D perhaps matching TRBD1 (5 bases). The CDR3 totals 15 residues. Trimming removed 4 bases from V and 4 bases from J, with 15 bases in between. The germline CDR1 and CDR2 sequences are SGHRS and YFSETQ. CDR3 in DNA: TGCGCCAGCAGCCCGGTAACAGGAACCGGAAACACCATATATTTT. Its protein product is CASSPVTGTGNTIYF.

The chain joins TRBV18 to TRBJ2-3, with D possibly being TRBD2 (6 bases). Trimming stripped 6 bases from V and 0 bases from J, with 13 bases between. Germline loops: CDR1 KGHSH, CDR2 LQKENI. There are 15 residues in the CDR3. In nucleotides, the CDR3 is TGTGCCAGCTCCACACTAGCTCAGAGCACAGATACGCAGTATTTT. Its protein product is CASSTLAQSTDTQYF.

V gene TRBV6-5 combines with J gene TRBJ1-4; D gene ambiguous. This CDR3 spans 14 amino acids. Germline CDR1 reads MNHEY; CDR2 reads SVGAGI. V lost 6 bases, J lost 7 bases, and 15 bases lay in between. Here the CDR3 reads CASSLAGYGEKLFF. The DNA of the CDR3 is TGTGCCAGCAGCCTGGCGGGATATGGTGAAAAACTGTTTTTT.

The V gene is TRBV28, the J gene TRBJ1-2; 7 nucleotides agree with TRBD1. CDR3 length equals 14 residues. Germline trimming cut 5 bases from V and 4 bases from J; bases unmatched to any gene: 7. Germline V lookup: CDR1 MDHEN, CDR2 SYDVKM. The CDR3 DNA is TGTGCCAGCAGTCCCCCGGGACAGTTCTATGGCTACACCTTC. Its translation: CASSPPGQFYGYTF.

The J gene is TRBJ2-7, the V gene TRBV4-3; D gene ambiguous. The V and J ends lost 5 bases and 5 bases respectively, with 19 bases between them. The CDR3 runs to 15 residues. The V gene's germline CDR1 is LGHNA and CDR2 YSLEER. The CDR3 DNA sequence: TGCGCCAGCAGCGAAGGTAGCCGCAGTTCCAACGAGCAGTACTTC. This codes for CASSEGSRSSNEQYF.